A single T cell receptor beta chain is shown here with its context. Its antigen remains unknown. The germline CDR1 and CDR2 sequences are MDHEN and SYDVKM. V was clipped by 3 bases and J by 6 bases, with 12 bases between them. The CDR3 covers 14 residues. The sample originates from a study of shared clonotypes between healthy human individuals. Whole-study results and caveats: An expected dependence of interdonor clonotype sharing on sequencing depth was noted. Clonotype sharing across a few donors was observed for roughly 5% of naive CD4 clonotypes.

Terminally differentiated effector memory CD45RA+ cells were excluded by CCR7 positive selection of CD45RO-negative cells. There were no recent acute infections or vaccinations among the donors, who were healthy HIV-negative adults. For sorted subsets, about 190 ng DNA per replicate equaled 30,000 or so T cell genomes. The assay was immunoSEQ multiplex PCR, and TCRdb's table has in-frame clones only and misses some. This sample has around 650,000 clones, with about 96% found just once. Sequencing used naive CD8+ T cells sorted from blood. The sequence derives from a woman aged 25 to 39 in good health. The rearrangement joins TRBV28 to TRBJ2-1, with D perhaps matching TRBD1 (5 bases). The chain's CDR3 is CASSFRYQGNEQFF. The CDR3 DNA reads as TGTGCCAGCAGTTTTAGGTACCAGGGCAATGAGCAGTTCTTC. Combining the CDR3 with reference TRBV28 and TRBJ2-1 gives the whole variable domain DVKVTQSSRYLVKRTGEKVFLECVQDMDHENMFWYRQDPGLGLRLIYFSYDVKMKEKGDIPEGYSVSREKKERFSLILESASTNQTSMYLCASSFRYQGNEQFFGPGTRLTVL.